What follows are 15 T cell receptor beta chains derived from one specimen sequenced in a study of siplizumab effects on memory and regulatory T cells. Repertoires were generated with immunoSEQ multiplex PCR, while TCRdb's copy carries only in-frame clones and drops some. Here the sample spans some 120,000 clones, approximately 94% being singletons. Sequenced sample: non-Treg CD4+ T cells sorted from blood. The receptors shown here come from a human donor in good health.

This clone has a handful of counts. The rearrangement links TRBV19 to TRBJ2-7, with unresolved D. This CDR3 is built from 13 residues. The germline CDR1 and CDR2 sequences are LNHDA and SQIVND (reference sequence). Trimming removed 4 bases at V and 0 bases at J, with 7 bases between. CDR3 residues: CASSKTLSYEQYF. The DNA of the CDR3 is TGTGCCAGTAGTAAGACACTCTCCTACGAGCAGTACTTC.

This chain uses TRBV5-1 with TRBJ2-1; the D is unclear. This CDR3 has 15 residues. Germline values: CDR1 SGHRS, CDR2 YFSETQ. Trimming left V 4 bases short and J 5 bases short, with 16 bases between. The CDR3 spells CASSLGAREDNEQFF. The CDR3 DNA sequence: TGCGCCAGCAGCCTTGGAGCTAGGGAAGACAATGAGCAGTTCTTC. The full variable domain, with the rest looked up from reference TRBV5-1 and TRBJ2-1, is KAGVTQTPRYLIKTRGQQVTLSCSPISGHRSVSWYQQTPGQGLQFLFEYFSETQRNKGNFPGRFSGRQFSNSRSEMNVSTLELGDSALYLCASSLGAREDNEQFFGPGTRLTVL.

Notes on this clone: The sample has other DNA sequences that encode this CDR3 too. The V gene is TRBV7-9, the J gene TRBJ2-4; 9 nucleotides agree with TRBD1. Germline V gene data show CDR1 as SEHNR and CDR2 as FQNEAQ (reference sequence). This CDR3 region has 16 residues. Unmatched junction bases numbered 3, after V lost 3 bases and J lost 0 bases. CDR3 nucleotides: TGTGCCAGCAGCTTGGGACAGGGACTAGCCAAAAACATTCAGTACTTC. It codes for CASSLGQGLAKNIQYF.

This chain uses TRBV2 with TRBJ1-6; 11 bases line up with TRBD1. CDR3 length equals 15 residues. Germline V gives CDR1 SNHLY, CDR2 FYNNEI. Trimming cost V 3 bases and J 7 bases; bases outside gene matches: 2. The CDR3 bases are TGTGCCAGCAGTGACCGGGACAGGGGGAATTCACCCCTCCACTTT. Protein sequence: CASSDRDRGNSPLHF. The full variable domain, rest sourced from reference TRBV2 and TRBJ1-6, is EPEVTQTPSHQVTQMGQEVILRCVPISNHLYFYWYRQILGQKVEFLVSFYNNEISEKSEIFDDQFSVERPDGSNFTLKIRSTKLEDSAMYFCASSDRDRGNSPLHFGNGTRLTVT.

J is TRBJ1-4 and V is TRBV6-5; 11 bases fit TRBD1. Germline assignment: CDR1 MNHEY and CDR2 SVGAGI. J gave up 8 bases and V 6 bases, and 8 bases lay outside the gene matches. The CDR3 covers 15 residues. CDR3 sequence: CASRRDRGKGEKLFF. The CDR3 coding sequence is TGTGCCAGCAGACGGGACAGGGGGAAAGGGGAAAAACTGTTTTTT.

V and J are TRBV19 and TRBJ2-2, with 11 positions matching TRBD1. The CDR3 covers 14 residues. Germline V gene sequence: CDR1 LNHDA, CDR2 SQIVND (reference sequence). V dropped 11 bases and J dropped 3; count of bases not matched to a gene: 5. This CDR3 is CAGRTGGHTGELFF. The CDR3 coding sequence is TGTGCCGGAAGGACAGGGGGCCACACCGGGGAGCTGTTTTTT.

The V gene is TRBV19, the J gene TRBJ2-6, with TRBD1 as a possible D gene (6 bases). The V end was cut by 7 bases, the J end by 2 bases, with 12 bases between. CDR1 is LNHDA and CDR2 is SQIVND in the germline V gene (reference sequence). CDR3 length equals 15 residues. The CDR3 nucleotides read TGTGCCAGTAAAAACAGGGTGGCTGGGGCCAACGTCCTGACTTTC. Amino acids: CASKNRVAGANVLTF. The complete variable domain, with remaining parts taken from reference TRBV19 and TRBJ2-6, reads DGGITQSPKYLFRKEGQNVTLSCEQNLNHDAMYWYRQDPGQGLRLIYYSQIVNDFQKGDIAEGYSVSREKKESFPLTVTSAQKNPTAFYLCASKNRVAGANVLTFGAGSRLTVL.

The rearrangement joins TRBV19 to TRBJ1-5, with a possible D match to TRBD1 (6 bases). V dropped 6 bases and J dropped 5 bases, with 8 bases sitting between them. This CDR3 is 12 amino acids long. Germline V gene lookup returns CDR1 LNHDA and CDR2 SQIVND (reference sequence). CDR3 sequence reads: CASSSGDQPQHF. The CDR3 region has the DNA TGTGCCAGTAGCTCAGGGGATCAGCCCCAGCATTTT.

The rearrangement joins TRBV21-1 to TRBJ2-4; no check of the table's D call, TRBD2, against the DNA was made. TRBV21-1 is shown as a pseudogene. The CDR3 is 15 amino acids. CDR3 in DNA: TGTGCCAGCAGCAACAGAGCAGGGAGGGAAAACATTCAGTACTTC. Translation gives CASSNRAGRENIQYF.

This chain connects TRBV6-1 to TRBJ2-5; TRBD1 or TRBD2 may be the D gene (5 bases each). The CDR3 consists of 15 residues. Germline V gene lookup returns CDR1 MNHNS and CDR2 SASEGT. V gave up 7 bases and J gave up 1 base, with 16 bases separating them. The CDR3, as DNA: TGTGCCAGCAAGAACCGGGACGCAAGCCAAGAGACCCAGTACTTC. It yields the protein CASKNRDASQETQYF.

The genes are TRBV7-9 and TRBJ1-2; D ambiguous. CDR3 length equals 11 residues. V was cut by 3 bases and J by 7 bases, with 6 bases left in between. CDR1 and CDR2 (germline): SEHNR, FQNEAQ (reference sequence). The CDR3 loop reads CASSLGGGYTF. As DNA, the CDR3 is TGTGCCAGCAGCTTGGGAGGTGGCTACACCTTC.

This chain connects TRBV4-2 to TRBJ2-3, with D uncertain. CDR3 length: 14 amino acids. Germline values: CDR1 LGHNA, CDR2 YNFKEQ. Trimming stripped 0 bases from V and 1 base from J, with 5 bases between. The chain's CDR3 is CASSQDPGTDTQYF. CDR3 in DNA: TGTGCCAGCAGCCAAGACCCGGGCACAGATACGCAGTATTTT.

Concerning this clone: One junction end disagrees with the germline gene, perhaps due to a read error. The V and J genes are TRBV2 and TRBJ2-2; maybe TRBD1 (5 bases). The CDR3 contains 13 residues. Germline V CDR1 and CDR2: SNHLY, FYNNEI. CDR3 residues: CASSESGRRADVF. The CDR3 DNA reads as TGTGCCAGCAGTGAATCAGGGCGGCGAGCTGATGTTTTT.

The gene calls are TRBV15 and TRBJ2-4; weak D call: TRBD1 (7 bases). Germline assignment: CDR1 LNHNV and CDR2 YYDKDF (reference sequence). Between the trimmed V and J ends, which lost 0 bases and 1 base, there was a span of 19 bases. The CDR3 is 19 residues long. CDR3: CATSRDIMQGGYAKNIQYF. Written as DNA, the CDR3 is TGTGCCACCAGCAGAGATATTATGCAGGGGGGATACGCCAAAAACATTCAGTACTTC.

V and J are TRBV7-2 and TRBJ2-7, with TRBD2 matching 15 bases. The CDR3 contains 16 residues. Looked up from germline, CDR1 is SGHTA and CDR2 is FQGNSA. V lost 2 bases, J lost 5 bases, and 4 bases stayed unmatched. CDR3 bases: TGTGCCAGCAGCTTACAGGGACTAGCGGGGGGCCACGAGCAGTACTTC. This gives the protein CASSLQGLAGGHEQYF.